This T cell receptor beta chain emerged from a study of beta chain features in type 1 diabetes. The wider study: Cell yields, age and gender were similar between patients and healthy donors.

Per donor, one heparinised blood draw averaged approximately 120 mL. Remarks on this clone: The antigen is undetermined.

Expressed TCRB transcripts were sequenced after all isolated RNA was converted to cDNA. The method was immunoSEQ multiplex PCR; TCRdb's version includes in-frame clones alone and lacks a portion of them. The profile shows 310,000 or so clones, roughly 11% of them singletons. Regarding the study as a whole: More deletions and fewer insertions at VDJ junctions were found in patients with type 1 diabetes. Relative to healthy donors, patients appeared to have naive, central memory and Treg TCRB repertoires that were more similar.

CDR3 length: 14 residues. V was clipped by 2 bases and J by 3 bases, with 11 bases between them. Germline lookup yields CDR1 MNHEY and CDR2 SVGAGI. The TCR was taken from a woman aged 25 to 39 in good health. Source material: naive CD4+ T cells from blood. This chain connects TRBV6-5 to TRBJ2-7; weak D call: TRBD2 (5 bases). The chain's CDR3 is CASSYHAAVYEQYF. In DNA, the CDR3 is TGTGCCAGCAGTTACCACGCAGCGGTCTACGAGCAGTACTTC.